This T cell receptor beta chain stems from a study of technical replicates of blood from a handful of donors. In germline, CDR1 is SEHNR, CDR2 FQNEAQ (reference sequence). The CDR3 sequence is 17 residues long. The ends lost 4 bases at V and 5 bases at J; junction bases unmatched: 15. Libraries were prepared by immunoSEQ multiplex PCR; TCRdb keeps only in-frame clonotypes and omits some of them. In the table there are fewer than 100,000 clones, around 97% of which are singletons. The clonotype comes from a human donor in good health. The sequencing input was T cells isolated from PBMCs. The chain links TRBV7-9 to TRBJ2-5, with 8 bases lining up with TRBD2. This CDR3 is CASSSSLRGRFGETQYF. The DNA of the CDR3 is TGTGCCAGCAGCTCAAGCCTCCGCGGGAGGTTTGGCGAGACCCAGTACTTC.